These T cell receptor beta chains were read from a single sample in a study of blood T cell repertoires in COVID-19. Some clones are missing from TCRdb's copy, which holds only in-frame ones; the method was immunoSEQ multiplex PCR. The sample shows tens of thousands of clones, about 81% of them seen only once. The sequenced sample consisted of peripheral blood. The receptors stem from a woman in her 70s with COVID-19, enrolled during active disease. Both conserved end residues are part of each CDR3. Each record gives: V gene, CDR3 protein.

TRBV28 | CASSLGSVKQFF
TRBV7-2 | CASSLKGGTEAFF
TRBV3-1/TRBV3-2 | CASSLQGLSYEQYF
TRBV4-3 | CASSQDRLAGYEQFF
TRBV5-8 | CASSSTINYGYTF
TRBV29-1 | CSVEASGPNEQFF
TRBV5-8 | CASSLVAGAFSGNTIYF
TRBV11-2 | CASKLQQGDEQYF
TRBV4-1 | CASSQGTVLNTEAFF
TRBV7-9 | CASSLIARDRGQNHYEQYF
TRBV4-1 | CASSQEEYVRVYYGYTF
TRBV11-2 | CASSLARNQETQYF
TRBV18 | CASSLGQSETQYF
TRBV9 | CASSNRDGYTF
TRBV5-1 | CASNGDRGNTGELFF
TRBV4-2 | CASSQDFGNQPQHF
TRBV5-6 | CASSPGSGNTIYF
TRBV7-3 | CASSSRGSYNEQFF
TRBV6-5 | CASTKGQGLNYGYTF
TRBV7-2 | CASSLASGGPGELFF
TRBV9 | CASTPTGDSNQPQHF
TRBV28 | CASSERGRNNSPLHF